One T cell receptor beta chain is described in this entry. The sample comes from a study of blood T cell repertoires in COVID-19. Donors in Cohort 3 who had recovered were those with two negative PCRs, healthcare professional clearance, or resolution of their symptoms. Sequenced by immunoSEQ multiplex PCR; TCRdb stores in-frame clones only, minus some. The data contain a few hundred thousand clones, 92% of them singletons. The V end lost 5 bases, the J end lost 2 bases, and 10 bases lay between the germline ends. The CDR3 loop spans 15 amino acids. Germline assignment: CDR1 SGHTA and CDR2 FQGTGA. The receptor was derived from a woman in her thirties who had recovered from COVID-19. This chain joins TRBV7-3 and TRBJ2-6; D uncertain. The specimen sequenced was PBMCs or T cells enriched from blood (not recorded which). CDR3 in amino acids: CASSGSTTGANVLTF. CDR3 sequence (DNA): TGTGCCAGCAGCGGCTCAACTACTGGGGCCAACGTCCTGACTTTC.